The present entry profiles one T cell receptor beta chain with its context. The antigen is unknown. Amplified regions were TCR beta CDR3 sequences from RNA transcripts. First-round RT-PCR with HTBI primers amplified the TCR CDR3 region. TCRdb redid the calling of the multiplex PCR reads with MiXCR, one entry per CDR3 protein. The sample yields fewer than 600,000 distinct CDR3 sequences, 14% seen once. This sample is drawn from a study of T cells in Graves' hyperthyroidism and ophthalmopathy. The CDR3 is made up of 13 amino acids. Germline lookup yields CDR1 LNHDA and CDR2 SQIVND (reference sequence). The V and J ends lost 3 bases and 6 bases respectively, with 10 bases between them. Used for diagnoses were clinical symptoms, serum thyroxine and TRAb, thyroid ultrasound and orbital computed tomography. Study outcomes and limitations: Ophthalmopathy was separated from stable hyperthyroidism by a 13 V-J model.

The chain couples TRBV19 to TRBJ2-3; TRBD1 is a possible D gene (6 bases). The sample comprised blood. The source is a woman in her thirties or forties with Graves' hyperthyroidism. This CDR3 is CASSIAGVDTQYF. CDR3 DNA: TGTGCCAGTAGTATTGCAGGGGTGGATACGCAGTATTTT.